This TCR beta chain appears in the sequencing data of a study of regulatory dendritic cells for organ transplantation (dated 2017 in TCRdb). With respect to the entire study: Monocytes were cultured with vitamin D3 on days 0 and 4 and with IL-10 on day 4 to generate regulatory dendritic cells. On day 6, LPS was added to the DC cultures to test how the DCs responded to a strong maturation-inducing agent. The TCRbeta repertoires of sorted naive and memory CD4+ and CD8+ T cells were sequenced before and after allostimulation with regulatory or mature dendritic cells.

Only one count was recorded for this clone. There is no known antigen for this receptor. No clone much larger than this one lies a single base away; base qualities are absent. The TCRbeta CDR3 regions were amplified in a multiplexed two-step PCR with Vbeta-specific forward primers and Jbeta-specific reverse primers. The TCRbeta libraries were sequenced on an Illumina instrument via the immunoSEQ service. As for the authors' bioinformatics: IMGT annotation was used to assign V, D and J genes, and synthetic CDR3 analogues were used to correct the counts for multiplex PCR bias. The immunoSEQ Analyzer calculated repertoire clonality as one minus the normalized Shannon entropy. Fisher's exact test with Benjamini-Hochberg false discovery rate control was used to define clonal expansion, with two-tailed P<0.01. Imported from immuneACCESS, the table was reduced by TCRdb to in-frame sequences with V and J called. These copies leave out some clones; in studies compared against another copy, an unresolved V gene accounts for under half, and the cause of the remainder is not known. Clone size and the V and J calls come from that table; the DNA yielded D and trimming. This sample has roughly 4,200 clones in its table, and approximately 60% of those were observed once. The ten biggest clones cover over 15% of the sample.

Paper-wide results and their limitations: Only a couple of subjects were sequenced, and considerable between-individual heterogeneity in the alloreactive memory CD8+ T cell pool was noted by the authors. Among the resting subsets, the most alloreactive TCR clonotypes were found in memory CD8+ T cells. Naive CD4+ and CD8+ T cells showed highly diverse repertoires, whereas memory cells were less diverse and memory CD8+ cells were the most oligoclonal. In both subjects, allostimulation led to expansion of memory CD8+ clones, although regulatory dendritic cells appeared to cause more limited expansion than mature dendritic cells did.

Sorted T cell subsets were CFSE-labeled and co-cultured for five to six days with allogeneic regulatory or mature dendritic cells at a 1:10 DC:T ratio. FACS was used to sort CD4+ or CD8+ cells into naive T cells, defined as CD45RA+, and memory T cells, defined as CD45RO+. T cells for TCR sequencing came from a couple of healthy control subjects. The Qiagen DNeasy Blood & Tissue Kit was used for extraction of genomic DNA. Spanning cysteine to phenylalanine, the CDR3 consists of 15 amino acids. CDR3 DNA only is kept here, 45 bases in frame from base 1. Ends trimmed: V by 5 bases, J by 7 bases; bases unmatched to a gene: 10. Based on the germline V gene, the CDR1 and CDR2 sequences are SGHNT and YENEEA.

The V gene is TRBV11-3 and the J gene is TRBJ2-7; 11 junctional bases match TRBD2. Sequences were obtained from memory CD8+ T cells from blood cultured with regulatory dendritic cells. The cell subset or site tag for this specimen amounts to: CD45RO+ memory T cells. The TCR originated in a human donor in good health. The CDR3 reads as follows: CASSPGVSSGGEQYF. DNA sequence: TGTGCCAGCAGCCCCGGCGTGTCTAGCGGGGGGGAGCAGTACTTC. With the portions outside the CDR3 filled from the reference TRBV11-3 and TRBJ2-7 genes, the complete variable region becomes EAGVVQSPRYKIIEKKQPVAFWCNPISGHNTLYWYLQNLGQGPELLIRYENEEAVDDSQLPKDRFSAERLKGVDSTLKIQPAELGDSAVYLCASSPGVSSGGEQYFGPGTRLTVT.